This entry is about one T cell receptor beta chain. Germline values: CDR1 MNHNY, CDR2 SVGAGI (reference sequence). The CDR3 covers 14 residues. Trimming pared 7 bases from V and 0 bases from J, leaving 12 bases between. The data belong to a study of blood T cell repertoires in COVID-19. Study overall: COVID-19 samples from acute and convalescent phases originated in the United States, Italy and Spain. PBMCs, B-cell-depleted T cells, or T cells were the source of the cDNA or gDNA that made up the material.

Original methodology: Cell counts per sample came from amplifying reference gene primers. Profiled with immunoSEQ multiplex PCR; TCRdb holds only in-frame clones, not every one. D and trimming were read from the DNA, whereas the V and J calls and clone size are those reported in that table. The table lists about 140,000 clones, about nine tenths of them singletons, with more than 9.5% in the top ten. Sequencing was performed on peripheral blood. V usage is TRBV6-6 and J usage is TRBJ1-1; maybe TRBD1 (5 bases). The receptor was isolated from a woman aged 80 or older with acute or convalescent COVID-19. CDR3 in amino acids: CASITRVLNTEAFF. CDR3 DNA: TGTGCCAGCATTACCAGGGTTCTGAACACTGAAGCTTTCTTT.